In this sample, the clone carrying this T cell receptor (beta chain) turned up once. Compared with germline, one end of the junction differs, possibly owing to a read error. Libraries were prepared by immunoSEQ multiplex PCR; TCRdb keeps only in-frame clonotypes and omits some of them. The top ten clones hold around 2.1% of a sample with around 300,000 clones, about nine tenths of them seen once. The data originate from a study of blood T cell repertoires in COVID-19. Sequenced sample: peripheral blood. This TCR was sampled from a man between 50 and 59 years old with acute or convalescent COVID-19.

CDR3: CASNLLLGRGKGEQFF. The CDR3, as DNA: TGTGCCAGCAACTTACTATTAGGGCGGGGAAAGGGTGAGCAGTTCTTC. J is TRBJ2-1 and V is TRBV7-9; the D gene is possibly TRBD2 (6 bases). The germline gives CDR1 SEHNR, CDR2 FQNEAQ (reference sequence). The CDR3 runs to 16 residues.